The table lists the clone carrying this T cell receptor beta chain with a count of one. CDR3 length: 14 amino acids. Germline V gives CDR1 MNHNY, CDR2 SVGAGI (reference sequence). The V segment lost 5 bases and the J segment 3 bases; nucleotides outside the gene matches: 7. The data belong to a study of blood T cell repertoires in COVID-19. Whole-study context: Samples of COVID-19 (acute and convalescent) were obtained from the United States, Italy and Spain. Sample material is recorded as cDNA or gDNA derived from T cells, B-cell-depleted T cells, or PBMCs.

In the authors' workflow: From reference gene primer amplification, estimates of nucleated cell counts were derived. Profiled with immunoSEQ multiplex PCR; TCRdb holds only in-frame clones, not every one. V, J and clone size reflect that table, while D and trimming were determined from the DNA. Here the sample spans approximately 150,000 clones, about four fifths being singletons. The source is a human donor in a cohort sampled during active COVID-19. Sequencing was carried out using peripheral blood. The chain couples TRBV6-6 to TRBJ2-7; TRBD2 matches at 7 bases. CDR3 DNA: TGTGCCAGCAGTCATACTAGCGCCGACTACGAGCAGTACGTC. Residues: CASSHTSADYEQYV.